The 13 T cell receptor beta chains below come from one sample, sequenced in a study of esophageal squamous cell carcinoma under preoperative chemotherapy. TCRdb reanalysed the PCR reads using MiXCR and keeps one entry per CDR3 protein. The sample yields some 30,000 distinct CDR3 sequences, roughly 48% seen once. Time point: before preoperative PTX-NDP chemotherapy. The sample here was taken from a patient given preoperative chemotherapy. The receptors were gathered from a human donor with esophageal squamous cell carcinoma. The donor label of this sample is uncertain.

Regarding this clonotype: Mismatch with germline at one junction end may stem from a read error. The chain combines TRBV13 with TRBJ2-4, with D maybe TRBD2 (6 bases). The CDR3 extends over 15 amino acids. Germline V gene lookup returns CDR1 PRHDT and CDR2 FYEKMQ (reference sequence). This chain's CDR3 is CARVSGPGAKDTQYF. In nucleotides, the CDR3 is TGTGCCCGCGTCTCGGGGCCGGGAGCCAAAGACACGCAGTATTTC.

This chain links TRBV10-3 with TRBJ2-2; possible D gene TRBD2, 6 bases. The last part of the DNA fits TRBJ2-3 better; the J call may be wrong. Germline loops: CDR1 ENHRY, CDR2 SYGVKD. The CDR3 is 16 residues long. The CDR3 nucleotides read TGTGCCACCCCGGGAGATATACAGGCCCCCACCGGGACGCAGTATTTT. Protein product: CATPGDIQAPTGTQYF.

The table lists this clonotype with a few counts. This chain uses TRBV6-1 with TRBJ2-5; 12 bases match TRBD1. The J call may be in error: the DNA end matches TRBJ2-7 better. The germline gives CDR1 MNHNS, CDR2 SASEGT. CDR3 size: 15 residues. CDR3 in amino acids: CASSRDRGRRSEQYF. The CDR3 DNA reads as TGTGCCAGCAGCCGGGACAGGGGGCGCAGGTCCGAGCAGTACTTC.

V is TRBV7-9 and J is TRBJ2-3, with D tentatively TRBD2 (6 bases). The closer fit of TRBJ2-7 to the DNA end suggests the J call may be wrong. The CDR3 has 16 amino acids. Germline lookup yields CDR1 SEHNR and CDR2 FQNEAQ (reference sequence). CDR3 bases: TGTGCCAGCAGCTTACTGCAGCTGCGGGACCAAGACACGCAGTACTTC. It yields the protein CASSLLQLRDQDTQYF.

V gene TRBV6-5 combines with J gene TRBJ2-3; D may be TRBD1 (5 bases). The CDR3 runs to 15 residues. Trimming removed 2 bases at V and 0 bases at J, with 9 bases between. Germline V gene lookup returns CDR1 MNHEY and CDR2 SVGAGI. CDR3 sequence (DNA): TGTGCCAGCAGTTACCAGGGTGGGAGCACAGATACGCAGTATTTT. It yields the protein CASSYQGGSTDTQYF.

As concerns this clonotype: A read error may produce the germline difference seen at one junction end. This chain joins TRBV7-9 and TRBJ2-2; D possibly uses TRBD1 or TRBD2 (5 bases each). This CDR3 region has 17 residues. Germline-derived CDR1 and CDR2 are SEHNR and FQNEAQ (reference sequence). Here the CDR3 reads CASSQSGETASTGALYF. CDR3 DNA sequence: TGTGCCAGCAGTCAAAGTGGCGAGACTGCGAGCACCGGGGCGCTGTATTTT.

On this clonotype: One junction end disagrees with the germline gene, perhaps due to a read error. This chain joins TRBV7-6 and TRBJ2-3; D assignment may be TRBD1 or TRBD2 (6 bases each). The CDR3 length is 15 residues. Germline V CDR1 and CDR2: SGHVS, FNYEAQ. The chain's CDR3 is CAGGPGGGAQDTQYF. The CDR3 DNA sequence: TGTGCCGGGGGCCCCGGGGGTGGTGCTCAGGATACGCAGTATTTC.

This clonotype was recorded at least ten times. The rearrangement links TRBV12-3 or TRBV12-4 to TRBJ1-4, with D possibly being TRBD1 (5 bases). The CDR3 totals 14 residues. Deletions cut 7 bases from V and 1 base from J, with 10 bases between. The CDR3 sequence is CASNGGITNEKLFF. The CDR3 DNA sequence: TGTGCCAGCAACGGGGGGATAACTAATGAAAAACTGTTTTTT.

This clonotype was detected once. V usage is TRBV7-2 and J usage is TRBJ2-3; D tentatively fits TRBD1 or TRBD2 (6 bases each). Per the germline V gene, CDR1 is SGHTA and CDR2 is FQGNSA. This CDR3 is built from 14 residues. Trimming removed 8 bases from V and 9 bases from J, with 21 bases in between. CDR3 nucleotide sequence: TGTGCCAGCGGCAGGGGCGGGAAGAAAGAGACGCAGTATTTT. This sequence encodes CASGRGGKKETQYF. Full variable domain (missing parts from reference TRBV7-2 and TRBJ2-3): GAGVSQSPSNKVTEKGKDVELRCDPISGHTALYWYRQSLGQGLEFLIYFQGNSAPDKSGLPSDRFSAERTGGSVSTLTIQRTQQEDSAVYLCASGRGGKKETQYFGPGTRLTVL.

The V and J genes are TRBV19 and TRBJ2-5, with no clear D. This CDR3 contains 15 residues. The germline V gene encodes CDR1 LNHDA and CDR2 SQIVND (reference sequence). Deletions cut 3 bases from V and 5 bases from J, with 16 bases between. CDR3 loop: CASSIYGPRGETQYF. The CDR3 DNA sequence: TGTGCCAGTAGTATTTATGGACCCCGTGGGGAGACCCAGTACTTC.

On this clonotype: An end of the junction does not agree with germline; a read error may underlie this. The chain has TRBV7-3 and TRBJ2-5, with TRBD2 matching 9 bases. Per germline, CDR1 SGHTA and CDR2 FQGTGA. This CDR3 contains 17 residues. In nucleotides, the CDR3 is TGTGCCAGCAGCGTGGGGCTCGCGGGAGGGAACAAAGACACCCAGTACTTC. It encodes CASSVGLAGGNKDTQYF.

This clonotype was seen many times. The chain employs TRBV7-9 and TRBJ2-7; 11 nucleotides line up with TRBD2. The CDR3 covers 15 residues. Germline lookup yields CDR1 SEHNR and CDR2 FQNEAQ (reference sequence). V lost 6 bases, J lost 2 bases, and 6 bases stayed unmatched. CDR3 nucleotide sequence: TGTGCCAGCAGACCGACTAGCGGGGTTACCTACGAGCAGTACTTC. As protein: CASRPTSGVTYEQYF. The complete variable domain, with remaining parts taken from reference TRBV7-9 and TRBJ2-7, reads DTGVSQNPRHKITKRGQNVTFRCDPISEHNRLYWYRQTLGQGPEFLTYFQNEAQLEKSRLLSDRFSAERPKGSFSTLEIQRTEQGDSAMYLCASRPTSGVTYEQYFGPGTRLTVT.

As to this clonotype: At one of its ends the junction is not consistent with the germline gene, which may arise from a read error. The rearrangement uses TRBV12-3 or TRBV12-4 and TRBJ2-2, with D possibly being TRBD1 or TRBD2 (5 bases each). This CDR3 comprises 15 residues. CDR3 sequence (DNA): TGTGCCAGCAGTTTAGACGCAGCGAACACCGGGGCGCTGTTTTTT. Protein product: CASSLDAANTGALFF.